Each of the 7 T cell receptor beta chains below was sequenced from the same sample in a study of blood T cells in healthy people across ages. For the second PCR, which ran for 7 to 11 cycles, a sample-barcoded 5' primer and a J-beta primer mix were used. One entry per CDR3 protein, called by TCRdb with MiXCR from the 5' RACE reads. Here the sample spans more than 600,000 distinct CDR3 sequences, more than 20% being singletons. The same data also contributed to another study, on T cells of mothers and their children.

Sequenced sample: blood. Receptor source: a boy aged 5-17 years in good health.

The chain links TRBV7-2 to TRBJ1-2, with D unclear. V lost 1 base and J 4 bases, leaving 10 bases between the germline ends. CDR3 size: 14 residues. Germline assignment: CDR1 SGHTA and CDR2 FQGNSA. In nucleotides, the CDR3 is TGTGCCAGCAGCTTAGAGGCAGTCACCTATGGCTACACCTTC. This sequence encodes CASSLEAVTYGYTF.

CDR3: CASSFLAGNTQYF. DNA of the CDR3: TGTGCCAGCAGTTTTCTAGCGGGAAATACGCAGTATTTT. The chain recombines TRBV28 with TRBJ2-3, with 9 bases fitting TRBD2. Germline V gene data show CDR1 as MDHEN and CDR2 as SYDVKM. Trimming took 3 bases from V and 7 from J; bases not matched to a gene: 2. The CDR3 has 13 residues.

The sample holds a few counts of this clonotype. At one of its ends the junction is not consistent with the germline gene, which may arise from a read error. The CDR3 loop is CASGLSQGATNEKLFF. DNA of the CDR3: TGTGCCAGCGGTTTATCACAGGGTGCAACTAATGAAAAACTGTTTTTT. This rearrangement joins TRBV28 to TRBJ1-4; tentatively, D is TRBD1 (6 bases). Germline V gene sequence: CDR1 MDHEN, CDR2 SYDVKM. CDR3 length: 16 residues.

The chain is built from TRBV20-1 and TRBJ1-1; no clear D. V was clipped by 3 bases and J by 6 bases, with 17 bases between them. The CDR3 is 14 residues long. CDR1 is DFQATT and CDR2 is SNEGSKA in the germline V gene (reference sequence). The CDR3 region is CSARQVGKASEAFF. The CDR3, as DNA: TGCAGTGCTAGGCAGGTGGGGAAAGCGTCTGAAGCTTTCTTT.

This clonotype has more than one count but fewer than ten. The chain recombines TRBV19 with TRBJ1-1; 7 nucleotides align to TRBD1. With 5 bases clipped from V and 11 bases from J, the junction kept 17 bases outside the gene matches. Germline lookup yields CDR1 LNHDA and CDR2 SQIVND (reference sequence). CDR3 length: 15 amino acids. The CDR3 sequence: CASSLSGGAPVTAFF. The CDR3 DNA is TGTGCCAGTAGTTTATCAGGGGGTGCGCCCGTGACCGCTTTCTTT.

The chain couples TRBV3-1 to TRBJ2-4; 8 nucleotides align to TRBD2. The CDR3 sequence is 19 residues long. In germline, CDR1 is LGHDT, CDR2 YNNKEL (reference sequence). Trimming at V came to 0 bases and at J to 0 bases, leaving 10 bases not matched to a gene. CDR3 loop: CASSQDFLAGMLAKNIQYF. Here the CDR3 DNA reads TGTGCCAGCAGCCAAGATTTTTTAGCGGGGATGCTAGCCAAAAACATTCAGTACTTC.

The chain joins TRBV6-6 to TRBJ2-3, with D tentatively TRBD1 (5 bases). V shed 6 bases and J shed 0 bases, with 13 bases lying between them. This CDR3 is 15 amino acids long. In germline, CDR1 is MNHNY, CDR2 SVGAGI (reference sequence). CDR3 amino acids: CASRPTVASTDTQYF. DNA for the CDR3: TGTGCCAGCAGGCCGACAGTAGCTAGCACAGATACGCAGTATTTT.